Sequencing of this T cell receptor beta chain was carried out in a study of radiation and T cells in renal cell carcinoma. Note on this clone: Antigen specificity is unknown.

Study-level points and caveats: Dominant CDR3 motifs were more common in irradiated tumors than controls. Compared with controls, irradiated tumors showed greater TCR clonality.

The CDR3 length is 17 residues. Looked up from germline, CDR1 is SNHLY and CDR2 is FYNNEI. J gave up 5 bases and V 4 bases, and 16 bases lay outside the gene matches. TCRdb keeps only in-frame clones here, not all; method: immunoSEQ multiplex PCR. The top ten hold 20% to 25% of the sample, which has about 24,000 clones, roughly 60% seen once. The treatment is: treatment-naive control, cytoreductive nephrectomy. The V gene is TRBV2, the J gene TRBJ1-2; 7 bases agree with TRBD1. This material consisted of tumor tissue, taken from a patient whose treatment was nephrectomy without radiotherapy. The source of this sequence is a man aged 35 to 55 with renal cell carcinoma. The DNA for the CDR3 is TGTGCCAGCAGTGGGAGAGGACAGGTGCGGGACCAGTATGGCTACACCTTC. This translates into CASSGRGQVRDQYGYTF.